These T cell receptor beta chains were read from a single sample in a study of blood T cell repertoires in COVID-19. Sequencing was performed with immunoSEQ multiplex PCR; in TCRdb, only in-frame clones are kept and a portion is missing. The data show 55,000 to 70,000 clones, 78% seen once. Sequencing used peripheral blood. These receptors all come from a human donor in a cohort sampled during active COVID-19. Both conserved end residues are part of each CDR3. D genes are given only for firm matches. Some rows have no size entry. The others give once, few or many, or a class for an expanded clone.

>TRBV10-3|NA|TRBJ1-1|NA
TGTGCCATCAGTGAGTCAACTTCTGAAGCTTTCTTT
CAISESTSEAFF
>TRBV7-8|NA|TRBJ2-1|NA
TGTGCCAGCAGCTTCCAGGGGTACAATGAGCAGTTCTTC
CASSFQGYNEQFF
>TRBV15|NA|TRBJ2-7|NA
TGTGCCACTCAGGCGGGCTCAACCTACGAGCAGTACTTC
CATQAGSTYEQYF
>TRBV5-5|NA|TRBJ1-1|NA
TGTGCCAGCAGCGTAAGGACAGCCCCCGTTCCTGAAGCTTTCTTT
CASSVRTAPVPEAFF
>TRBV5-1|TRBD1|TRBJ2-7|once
TGCGCCAGCAGCCTTATAGACAGGGACGATGACGAGCAGTACTTC
CASSLIDRDDDEQYF
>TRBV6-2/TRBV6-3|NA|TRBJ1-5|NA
TGTGCCAGCAGTGGATACGGAAACAGAGTTGGTAGCAATCAGCCCCAGCATTTT
CASSGYGNRVGSNQPQHF
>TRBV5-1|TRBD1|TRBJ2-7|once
TGCGCCAGCAGCGGCGGACAGGGGGACTACGAGCAGTACTTC
CASSGGQGDYEQYF
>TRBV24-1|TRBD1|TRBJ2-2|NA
TGTGCCACCAGTGACCTCCCCGGACAGGACACCGGGGAGCTGTTTTTT
CATSDLPGQDTGELFF
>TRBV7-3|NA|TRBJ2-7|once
TGTGCCAGCAGCTTAGGTAGCGGCTCCTACGAGCAGTACTTC
CASSLGSGSYEQYF
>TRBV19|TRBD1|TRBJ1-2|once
TGTGCCAGTAGTACGAGGGGGCTGGGCTACACCTTC
CASSTRGLGYTF
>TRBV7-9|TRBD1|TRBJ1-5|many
TGTGCCAGCAGCCCTATCGGACAGGGGCGGCAGCCCCAGCATTTT
CASSPIGQGRQPQHF
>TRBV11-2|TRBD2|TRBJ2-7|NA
TGTGCCAGCAACTTAGGTAGCGGGGGCCGGAGCTCCTACGAGCAGTACTTC
CASNLGSGGRSSYEQYF
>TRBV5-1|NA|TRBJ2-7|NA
TGCGCCAGCAGCTTGGCCTCAGGGTCCCCCTACGAGCAGTACTTC
CASSLASGSPYEQYF
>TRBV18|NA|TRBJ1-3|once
TGTGCCAGCTCACCAAATCACCTCGGAGGGGGAAACACCATATATTTT
CASSPNHLGGGNTIYF
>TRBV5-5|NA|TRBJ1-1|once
TGTGCCAGCAGCTTGACACCCCCCCGGGGGGCTGAAGCTTTCTTT
CASSLTPPRGAEAFF
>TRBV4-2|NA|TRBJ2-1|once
TGTGCCAGCAGCCAAGATGTAAACCAGGGGATGGTGGATGAGCAGTTCTTC
CASSQDVNQGMVDEQFF
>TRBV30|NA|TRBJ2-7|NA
TGTGCCTGGAGTGTACAGGGCCAACAGTTCCACTTC
CAWSVQGQQFHF
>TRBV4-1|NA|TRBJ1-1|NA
TGCGCCAGCAGCCAAGATGGCTCTGACACTGAAGCTTTCTTT
CASSQDGSDTEAFF
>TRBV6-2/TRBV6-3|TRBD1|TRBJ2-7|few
TGTGCCAGCAGTACCTTGACAGGGTCCTACGAGCAGTACTTC
CASSTLTGSYEQYF
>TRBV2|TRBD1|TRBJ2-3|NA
TGTGCCAGCAGAAGACAGGGGTCTAGCACAGATACGCAGTATTTT
CASRRQGSSTDTQYF
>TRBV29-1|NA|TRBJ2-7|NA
TGCAGCGCCGCCTACAACGGGGAGCAGTACTTC
CSAAYNGEQYF
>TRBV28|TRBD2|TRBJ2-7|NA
TGTGCCAGCAACCTTGGGCCCCGACAGGGGACTAGCGGGACCCGGCAGGAAGAGCAGTACTTC
CASNLGPRQGTSGTRQEEQYF
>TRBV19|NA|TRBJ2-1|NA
TGTGCCAGTAGTATGTGGTTTAGCGAAAACAATGAGCAGTTCTTC
CASSMWFSENNEQFF
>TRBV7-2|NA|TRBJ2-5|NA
TGTGCCAGCAGCTTAGGTGCTCCGGGGAGATACGTTGAAGAGACCCAGTACTTC
CASSLGAPGRYVEETQYF
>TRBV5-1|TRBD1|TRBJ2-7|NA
TGCGCCAGCAGATATACCGGGACAGGTGTCTACGAGCAGTACTTC
CASRYTGTGVYEQYF
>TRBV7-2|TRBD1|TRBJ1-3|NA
TGTGCCAGCAGCTTAGCCGCGACAGGGAAAGGAAACACCATATATTTT
CASSLAATGKGNTIYF
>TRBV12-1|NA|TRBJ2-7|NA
TGTGCCAGCAGCTTTGCATACAGGGATAACTACGAGCAGTACTTC
CASSFAYRDNYEQYF
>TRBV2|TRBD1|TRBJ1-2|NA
TGTGCCAGCAGGGGACCGGGACAGATCTATGGCTACACCTTC
CASRGPGQIYGYTF
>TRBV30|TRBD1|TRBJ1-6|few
TGTGCCTGGAGTGTACAGGGGACGGAAAATTCACCCCTCCACTTT
CAWSVQGTENSPLHF
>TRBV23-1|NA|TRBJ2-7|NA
TGCGCCAGCAGTCGCCAACAGGGACTAACCTCCTACGAGCAGTACTTC
CASSRQQGLTSYEQYF
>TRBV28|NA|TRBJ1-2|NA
TGTGCCAGCAGTCCCCCCACGTTGAGGGGCTACACCTTC
CASSPPTLRGYTF
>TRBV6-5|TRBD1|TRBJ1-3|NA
TGTGCCAGCAGACATGACAGGGGGATTGGAAACACCATATATTTT
CASRHDRGIGNTIYF
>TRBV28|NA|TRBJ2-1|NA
TGTGCCAGCAGCCCCCTTAATGAGCAGTTCTTC
CASSPLNEQFF
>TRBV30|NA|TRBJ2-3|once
TGTGCCTGGAGTAATGGACCCGCGGGGAAAAATACGCAGTATTTT
CAWSNGPAGKNTQYF
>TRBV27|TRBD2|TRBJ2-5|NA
TGTGCCAGCAGCCGGCAGGGACTAGCGGGAGGCAGGGAGACCCAGTACTTC
CASSRQGLAGGRETQYF
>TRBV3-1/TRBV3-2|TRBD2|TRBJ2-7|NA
TGTGCCAGCAGCCCTCCTCTAGCGGGAGGGGTCTACGAGCAGTACTTC
CASSPPLAGGVYEQYF
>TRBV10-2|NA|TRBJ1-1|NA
TGCGCCAGCCGGGAAGTAAGTAGCACTGAAGCTTTCTTT
CASREVSSTEAFF
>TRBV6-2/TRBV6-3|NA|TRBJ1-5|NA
TGTGCCAGCAGTTACTCGAGGCGGAATCAGCCCCAGCATTTT
CASSYSRRNQPQHF
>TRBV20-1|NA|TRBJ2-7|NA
TGCAGTGCTCCGGACAGCTACGAGCAGTACTTC
CSAPDSYEQYF
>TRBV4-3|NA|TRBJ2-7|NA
TGCGCCAGCAGCCAAGGGGGGGTGGGCTACGAGCAGTACTTC
CASSQGGVGYEQYF